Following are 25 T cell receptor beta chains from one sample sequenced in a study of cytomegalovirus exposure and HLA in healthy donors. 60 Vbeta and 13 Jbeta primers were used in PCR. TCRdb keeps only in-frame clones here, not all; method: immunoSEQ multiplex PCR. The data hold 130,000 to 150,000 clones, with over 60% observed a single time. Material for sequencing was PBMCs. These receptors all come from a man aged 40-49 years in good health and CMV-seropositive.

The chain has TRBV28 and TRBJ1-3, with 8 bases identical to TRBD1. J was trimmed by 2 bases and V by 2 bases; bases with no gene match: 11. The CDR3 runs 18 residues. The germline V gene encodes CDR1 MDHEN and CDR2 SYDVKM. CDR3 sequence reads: CASSLVKGQGAPGNTIYF. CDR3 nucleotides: TGTGCCAGCAGTTTAGTGAAGGGCCAGGGGGCCCCTGGAAACACCATATATTTT.

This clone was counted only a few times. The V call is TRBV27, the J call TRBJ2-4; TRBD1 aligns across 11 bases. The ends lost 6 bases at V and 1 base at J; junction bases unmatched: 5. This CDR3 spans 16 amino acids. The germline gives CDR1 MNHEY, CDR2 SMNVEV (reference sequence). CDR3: CASSKGQGEAKNIQYF. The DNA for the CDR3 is TGTGCCAGCAGCAAGGGACAGGGGGAGGCCAAAAACATTCAGTACTTC.

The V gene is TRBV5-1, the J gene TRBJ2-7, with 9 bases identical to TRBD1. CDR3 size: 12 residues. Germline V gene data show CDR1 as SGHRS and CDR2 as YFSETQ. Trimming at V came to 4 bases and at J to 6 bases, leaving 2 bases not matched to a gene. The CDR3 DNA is TGCGCCAGCAGCCAGGACAGGGGCGAGCAGTACTTC. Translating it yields CASSQDRGEQYF.

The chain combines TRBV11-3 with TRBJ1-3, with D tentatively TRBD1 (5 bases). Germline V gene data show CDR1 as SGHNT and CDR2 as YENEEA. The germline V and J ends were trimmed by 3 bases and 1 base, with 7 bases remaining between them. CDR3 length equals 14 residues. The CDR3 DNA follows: TGTGCCAGCAGCTTTAAGGGGTCTGGAAACACCATATATTTT. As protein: CASSFKGSGNTIYF.

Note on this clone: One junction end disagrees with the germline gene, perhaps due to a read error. The CDR3 reads CASSLVDRVIDF. CDR3 coding DNA: TGTGCCAGCAGTCTGGTGGACAGGGTGATTGACTTC. The rearrangement uses TRBV28 and TRBJ2-7; 8 bases align to TRBD1. This CDR3 contains 12 residues. The germline V gene has CDR1 MDHEN and CDR2 SYDVKM.

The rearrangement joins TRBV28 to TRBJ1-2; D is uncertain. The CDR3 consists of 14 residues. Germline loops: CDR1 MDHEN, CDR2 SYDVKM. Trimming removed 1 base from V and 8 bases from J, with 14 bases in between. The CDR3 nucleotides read TGTGCCAGCAGTTTATTGGGAGGGTGGAGGGGCTACACCTTC. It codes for CASSLLGGWRGYTF.

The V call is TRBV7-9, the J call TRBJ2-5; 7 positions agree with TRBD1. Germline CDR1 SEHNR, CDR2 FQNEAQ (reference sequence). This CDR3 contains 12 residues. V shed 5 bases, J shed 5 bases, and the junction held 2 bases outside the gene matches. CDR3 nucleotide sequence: TGTGCCAGCAGCCCGGGACAGGAGACCCAGTACTTC. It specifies CASSPGQETQYF.

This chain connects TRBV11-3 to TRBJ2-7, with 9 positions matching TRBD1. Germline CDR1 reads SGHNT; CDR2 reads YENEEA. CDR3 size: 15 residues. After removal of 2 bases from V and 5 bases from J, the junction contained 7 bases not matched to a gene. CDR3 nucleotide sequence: TGTGCCAGCAGCTTAAGACAGGGGGGGTTTGACGAGCAGTACTTC. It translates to CASSLRQGGFDEQYF.

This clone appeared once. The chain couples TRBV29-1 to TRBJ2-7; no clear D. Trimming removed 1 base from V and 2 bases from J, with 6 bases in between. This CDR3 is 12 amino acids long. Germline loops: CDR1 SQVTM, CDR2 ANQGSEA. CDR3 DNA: TGCAGCGTTGAAGGGAGAGCCTACGAGCAGTACTTC. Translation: CSVEGRAYEQYF.

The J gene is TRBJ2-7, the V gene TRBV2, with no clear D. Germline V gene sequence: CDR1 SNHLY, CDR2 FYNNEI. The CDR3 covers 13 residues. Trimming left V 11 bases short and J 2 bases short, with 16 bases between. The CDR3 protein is CAGQQTNTYEQYF. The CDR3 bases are TGTGCCGGTCAACAGACAAATACCTACGAGCAGTACTTC.

Here the CDR3 reads CATSYSGTGEKRNTIYF. DNA of the CDR3: TGTGCCACCTCTTACTCCGGGACAGGGGAGAAACGAAACACCATATATTTT. This chain joins TRBV19 and TRBJ1-3; 10 bases match TRBD1. Germline V CDR1 and CDR2: LNHDA, SQIVND (reference sequence). The CDR3 sequence is 17 residues long. V dropped 10 bases and J dropped 5; count of bases not matched to a gene: 17.

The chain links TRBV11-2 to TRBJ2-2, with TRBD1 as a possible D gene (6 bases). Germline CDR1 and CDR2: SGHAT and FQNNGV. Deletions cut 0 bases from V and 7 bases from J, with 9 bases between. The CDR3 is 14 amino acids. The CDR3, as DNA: TGTGCCAGCAGCTTAGATTCAGGGGTCGGGGAGCTGTTTTTT. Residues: CASSLDSGVGELFF. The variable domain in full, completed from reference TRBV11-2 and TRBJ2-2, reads EAGVAQSPRYKIIEKRQSVAFWCNPISGHATLYWYQQILGQGPKLLIQFQNNGVVDDSQLPKDRFSAERLKGVDSTLKIQPAKLEDSAVYLCASSLDSGVGELFFGEGSRLTVL.

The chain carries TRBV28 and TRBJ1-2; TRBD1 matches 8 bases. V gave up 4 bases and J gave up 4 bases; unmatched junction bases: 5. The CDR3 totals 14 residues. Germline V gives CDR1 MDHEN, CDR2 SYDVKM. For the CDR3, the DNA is TGTGCCAGCAGTTACAGGGGGGTGGGCTATGGCTACACCTTC. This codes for CASSYRGVGYGYTF.

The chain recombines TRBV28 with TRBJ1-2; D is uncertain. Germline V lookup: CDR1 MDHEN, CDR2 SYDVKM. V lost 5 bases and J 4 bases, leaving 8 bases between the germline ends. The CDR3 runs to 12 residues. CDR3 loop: CASSLGGYGYTF. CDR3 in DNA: TGTGCCAGCAGTCTGGGAGGCTATGGCTACACCTTC.

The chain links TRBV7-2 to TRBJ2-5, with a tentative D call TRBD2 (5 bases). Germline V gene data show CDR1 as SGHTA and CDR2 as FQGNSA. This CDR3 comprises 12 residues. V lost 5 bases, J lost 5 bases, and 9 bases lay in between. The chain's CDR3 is CASSRPGETQYF. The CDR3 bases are TGTGCCAGCAGCCGCCCGGGGGAGACCCAGTACTTC.

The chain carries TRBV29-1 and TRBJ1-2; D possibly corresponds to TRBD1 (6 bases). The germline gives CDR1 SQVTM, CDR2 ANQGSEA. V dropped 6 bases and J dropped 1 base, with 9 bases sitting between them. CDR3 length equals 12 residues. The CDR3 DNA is TGCAGCGTACAGGGTGTTAACTATGGCTACACCTTC. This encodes CSVQGVNYGYTF.

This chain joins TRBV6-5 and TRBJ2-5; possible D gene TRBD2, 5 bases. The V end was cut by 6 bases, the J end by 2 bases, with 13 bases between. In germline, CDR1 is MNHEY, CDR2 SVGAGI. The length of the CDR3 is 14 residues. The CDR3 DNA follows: TGTGCCAGCAGCCTCGGACTGACGCAAGAGACCCAGTACTTC. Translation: CASSLGLTQETQYF.

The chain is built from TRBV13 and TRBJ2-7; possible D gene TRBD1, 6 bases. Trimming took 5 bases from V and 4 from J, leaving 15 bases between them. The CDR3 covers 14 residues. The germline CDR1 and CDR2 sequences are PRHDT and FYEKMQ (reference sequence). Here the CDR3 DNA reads TGTGCCAGCAGCCAGCCAGGGGCCGCTTACGAGCAGTACTTC. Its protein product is CASSQPGAAYEQYF.

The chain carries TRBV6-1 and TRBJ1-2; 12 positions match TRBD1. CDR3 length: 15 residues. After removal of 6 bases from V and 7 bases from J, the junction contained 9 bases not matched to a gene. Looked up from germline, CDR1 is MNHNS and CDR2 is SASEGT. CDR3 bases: TGTGCCAGCAGCTCTCCGGGACAGGGGGCTTTTGGCTACACCTTC. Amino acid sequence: CASSSPGQGAFGYTF.

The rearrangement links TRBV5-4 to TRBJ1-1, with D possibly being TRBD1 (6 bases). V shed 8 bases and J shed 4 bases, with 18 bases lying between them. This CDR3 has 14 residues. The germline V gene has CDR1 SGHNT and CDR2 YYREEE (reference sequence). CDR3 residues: CASLPGGAPTEAFF. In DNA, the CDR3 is TGTGCCAGTCTGCCGGGGGGGGCGCCCACTGAAGCTTTCTTT.

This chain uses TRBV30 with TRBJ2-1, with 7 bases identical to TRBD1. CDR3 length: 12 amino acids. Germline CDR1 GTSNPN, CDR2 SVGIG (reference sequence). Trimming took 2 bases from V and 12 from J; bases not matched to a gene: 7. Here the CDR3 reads CAWSSTGSVQFF. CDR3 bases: TGTGCCTGGAGTTCGACAGGGAGTGTGCAGTTCTTC.

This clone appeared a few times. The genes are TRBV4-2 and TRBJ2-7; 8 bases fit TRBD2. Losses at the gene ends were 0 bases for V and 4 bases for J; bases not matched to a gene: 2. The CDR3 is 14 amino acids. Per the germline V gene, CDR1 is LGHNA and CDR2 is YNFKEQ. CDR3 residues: CASSQDTSGYEQYF. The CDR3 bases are TGTGCCAGCAGCCAAGATACTAGCGGATACGAGCAGTACTTC.

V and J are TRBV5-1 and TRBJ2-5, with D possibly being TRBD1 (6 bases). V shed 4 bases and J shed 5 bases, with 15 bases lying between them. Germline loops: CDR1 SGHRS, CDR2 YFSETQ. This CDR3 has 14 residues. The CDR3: CASSRRATGETQYF. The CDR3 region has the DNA TGCGCCAGCAGCCGACGGGCCACAGGGGAGACCCAGTACTTC.

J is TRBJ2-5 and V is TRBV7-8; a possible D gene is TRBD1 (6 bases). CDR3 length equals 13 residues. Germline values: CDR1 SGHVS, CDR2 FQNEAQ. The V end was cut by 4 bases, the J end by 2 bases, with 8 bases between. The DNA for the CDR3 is TGTGCCAGCAGCTCTGGACAGCAAGAGACCCAGTACTTC. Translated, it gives CASSSGQQETQYF.

CDR3: CASSRTGGSSEAFF. CDR3 nucleotides: TGTGCCAGCAGTAGAACAGGGGGTTCGAGTGAAGCTTTCTTT. The genes are TRBV6-5 and TRBJ1-1; 8 bases map to TRBD1. The CDR3 is 14 residues long. V lost 5 bases and J lost 7; bases outside the gene matches: 9. From germline, CDR1 is MNHEY and CDR2 SVGAGI.